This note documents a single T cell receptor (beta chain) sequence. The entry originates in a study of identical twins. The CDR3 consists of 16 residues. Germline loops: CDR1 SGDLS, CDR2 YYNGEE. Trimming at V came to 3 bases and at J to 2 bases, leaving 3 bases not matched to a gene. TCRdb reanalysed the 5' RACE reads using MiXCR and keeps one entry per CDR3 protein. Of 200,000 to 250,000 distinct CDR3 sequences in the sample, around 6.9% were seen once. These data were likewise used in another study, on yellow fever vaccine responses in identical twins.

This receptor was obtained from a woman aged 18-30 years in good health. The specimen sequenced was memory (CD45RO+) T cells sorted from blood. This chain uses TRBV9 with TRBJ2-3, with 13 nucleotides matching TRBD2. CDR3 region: CASSATSGGYTDTQYF. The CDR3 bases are TGTGCCAGCAGCGCGACTAGCGGGGGGTACACAGATACGCAGTATTTT.